This TCR beta chain originates from a study of early T cells in non-severe SARS-CoV-2 infection. Study-wide results and caveats: Matching against VDJdb likely underestimated virus-specific expansions, favoring anti-spike CD8.

TCRdb re-called the 5' RACE reads through MiXCR, storing one row per CDR3 protein. The sample lists 55,000 to 80,000 distinct CDR3 sequences; roughly 12% were seen once. On this clonotype: The antigen remains undetermined.

V shed 8 bases and J shed 2 bases, with 15 bases lying between them. The CDR3 sequence is 14 residues long. Germline lookup yields CDR1 LNHDA and CDR2 SQIVND (reference sequence). This clonotype was obtained from an adult who was a healthcare worker with PCR-confirmed SARS-CoV-2 infection or an uninfected control (not recorded which). The gene calls are TRBV19 and TRBJ1-2; D call uncertain. Sample: whole blood, taken at baseline. CDR3 sequence reads: CASCHGSSNYGYTF. The CDR3 coding sequence is TGTGCCAGTTGCCACGGATCCTCCAACTATGGCTACACCTTC.